Below, one TCR beta chain is given with its context. What it recognizes is unknown. The data derive from a study of shared clonotypes between healthy human individuals. About the study: CD4 naive and CD4 memory each took three plates per donor, while CD8 naive took two and CD8 memory one. Whole-study findings and limits: Approximately 4.9% of naive CD4 clonotypes were shared across several donors. Clonotype sharing among donors was thought likely to change with sequencing depth.

The run depth of the assay was deep. Here immunoSEQ multiplex PCR was the method, and the copy in TCRdb shows in-frame clones only, minus some. The sample records about 2.2 million clones, about 93% being singletons. Naive CD8 cells comprised CD45RO-negative, CCR7-positively selected cells, excluding terminally differentiated effector memory CD45RA+ cells. Trimming removed 5 bases at V and 5 bases at J, with 18 bases between. The CDR3 is made up of 15 amino acids. In germline, CDR1 is LNHDA, CDR2 SQIVND (reference sequence). Specimen: naive CD8+ T cells from PBMCs. V is TRBV19 and J is TRBJ1-1, with a tentative D call TRBD1 (5 bases). The sequence came from a man between 18 and 35 years old in good health. Some clones in this sample may be carry-over from other donors' samples. DNA of the CDR3: TGTGCCAGTAGTTTGCTGCGCGGACACAGGACTGAAGCTTTCTTT. This encodes CASSLLRGHRTEAFF.